A single sample is the source of the 22 T cell receptor beta chains below, sequenced in a study of OX40 agonist ivuxolimab in advanced cancers. Clones were sequenced by immunoSEQ multiplex PCR, and TCRdb holds only the in-frame ones, with some missing. The data contain some 74,000 clones, around 80% of them singletons. The source material was CD4+ or CD8+ T cells sorted from blood, sampled in a trial of the OX40 agonist ivuxolimab. The receptors stem from an adult with an advanced solid tumor such as melanoma, head and neck, liver or kidney cancer.

The V gene is TRBV7-8, the J gene TRBJ1-5; no clear D. The V gene's germline CDR1 is SGHVS and CDR2 FQNEAQ. V was clipped by 1 base and J by 0 bases, with 10 bases between them. The CDR3 extends over 16 amino acids. For the CDR3, the DNA is TGTGCCAGCAGCTTAGTTAGGAGTAATAGCAATCAGCCCCAGCATTTT. It specifies CASSLVRSNSNQPQHF.

The rearrangement uses TRBV28 and TRBJ2-3; the match to TRBD2 covers 8 bases. The CDR3 covers 14 residues. The junction had 5 bases not matched to a gene; V was cut back by 6 bases and J by 3 bases. Germline-derived CDR1 and CDR2 are MDHEN and SYDVKM. The CDR3 coding sequence is TGTGCCAGCAGCGTAGCGGGAAGGACAGATACGCAGTATTTT. Translation gives CASSVAGRTDTQYF.

The rearrangement links TRBV6-1 to TRBJ2-1; D tentatively reads TRBD1 or TRBD2 (7 bases each). The V and J ends lost 11 bases and 6 bases respectively, with 20 bases between them. The CDR3 has 14 amino acids. CDR1 is MNHNS, CDR2 SASEGT, per germline. The CDR3 nucleotides read TGTGCCGTTTCGCAGGGGGGGGACCTCAATGAGCAGTTCTTC. Its protein is CAVSQGGDLNEQFF.

As to this clone: Sequence at one end of the junction differs from germline and may be a read error. V is TRBV7-7 and J is TRBJ2-2; D gene ambiguous. The CDR3 runs to 14 residues. In germline, CDR1 is SSHAT, CDR2 FNYEAQ (reference sequence). CDR3 in amino acids: CASSPSLSTGELFF. In DNA, the CDR3 is TGTGCTAGCAGCCCGTCGCTTTCCACCGGGGAGCTGTTTTTT.

CDR3 protein: CASSVSGTSASYEQYF. The CDR3 DNA follows: TGTGCCAGCAGCGTATCCGGGACTAGCGCATCCTACGAGCAGTACTTC. This chain links TRBV9 with TRBJ2-7; TRBD2 matches 10 bases. This CDR3 spans 16 amino acids. V lost 1 base and J lost 1; bases outside the gene matches: 5. Germline values: CDR1 SGDLS, CDR2 YYNGEE.

This clone was detected once. The chain links TRBV25-1 to TRBJ2-2; unclear D gene. In germline, CDR1 is MGHDK, CDR2 SYGVNS. The CDR3 spans 14 residues. V was clipped by 3 bases and J by 4 bases, with 9 bases between them. The DNA of the CDR3 is TGTGCCAGCAGTGATTCTAGTTTCACCGGGGAGCTGTTTTTT. Amino acids: CASSDSSFTGELFF.

This chain connects TRBV10-3 to TRBJ2-7; D may correspond to TRBD1 or TRBD2 (5 bases each). The CDR3 loop spans 15 amino acids. Germline V lookup: CDR1 ENHRY, CDR2 SYGVKD. V lost 3 bases, J lost 1 base, and 13 bases lay in between. This CDR3 reads CAISDSGTASYEQYF. Here the CDR3 DNA reads TGTGCCATCAGTGATTCCGGGACGGCATCCTACGAGCAGTACTTC.

The rearrangement links TRBV28 to TRBJ1-1; 7 bases are a match to TRBD1. Trimming at V came to 6 bases and at J to 0 bases, leaving 7 bases not matched to a gene. CDR3 length: 15 residues. Germline-derived CDR1 and CDR2 are MDHEN and SYDVKM. The CDR3 loop is CASRKDRDMNTEAFF. The CDR3 nucleotides read TGTGCCAGCAGAAAAGACAGGGACATGAACACTGAAGCTTTCTTT.

The CDR3 reads CASSRDSGAAMGEQFF. CDR3 in DNA: TGTGCCAGCAGCCGAGACTCCGGGGCCGCTATGGGTGAGCAGTTCTTC. The chain has TRBV7-3 and TRBJ2-1; D is possibly TRBD1 or TRBD2 (5 bases each). V was clipped by 5 bases and J by 9 bases, with 23 bases between them. CDR3 length: 16 amino acids. Per germline, CDR1 SGHTA and CDR2 FQGTGA.

The chain uses TRBV2 and TRBJ2-1; 8 bases agree with TRBD2. CDR1 and CDR2 from the germline V gene are SNHLY and FYNNEI. The V and J ends lost 5 bases and 4 bases, in that order; junction bases with no gene match: 4. This CDR3 is 14 amino acids long. The CDR3 bases are TGTGCCAGCAGTTTTAGCGGGACTTACAATGAGCAGTTCTTC. It specifies CASSFSGTYNEQFF.

This sequence joins TRBV4-2 and TRBJ2-3; no reliable D call. CDR1 and CDR2 from the germline V gene are LGHNA and YNFKEQ. Deletions cut 3 bases from V and 0 bases from J, with 4 bases between. CDR3 size: 13 residues. Here the CDR3 reads CASSHSSTDTQYF. The CDR3 DNA reads as TGTGCCAGCAGCCACTCTAGCACAGATACGCAGTATTTT.

Written as DNA, the CDR3 is TGTGCCAGCAGTTATGATGGGGCCAACGTCCTGACTTTC. Translated, it gives CASSYDGANVLTF. This sequence joins TRBV6-6 and TRBJ2-6; D unclear. The CDR3 length is 13 residues. Trimming left V 3 bases short and J 3 bases short, with 3 bases between. CDR1 and CDR2 from the germline V gene are MNHNY and SVGAGI (reference sequence).

The chain has TRBV27 and TRBJ2-3; D could derive from TRBD1 or TRBD2 (5 bases each). CDR3 length: 14 residues. V lost 7 bases and J lost 2, with 13 bases in between. Germline CDR1 and CDR2: MNHEY and SMNVEV (reference sequence). CDR3 in amino acids: CASIPGTATDTQYF. The CDR3 DNA follows: TGTGCCAGCATCCCCGGGACCGCCACAGATACGCAGTATTTT.

The chain recombines TRBV2 with TRBJ1-2; D is possibly TRBD1 (6 bases). The CDR3 runs 15 residues. Germline V gene data show CDR1 as SNHLY and CDR2 as FYNNEI. Trimming removed 6 bases at V and 0 bases at J, with 14 bases between. The CDR3 region has the DNA TGTGCCAGCAGCGATCCCGGACAGCCTAACTATGGCTACACCTTC. Translated: CASSDPGQPNYGYTF.

This clone is a singleton in its sample. The V call is TRBV5-5, the J call TRBJ2-2; 8 positions agree with TRBD2. Unmatched junction bases numbered 8, after V lost 4 bases and J lost 9 bases. Germline assignment: CDR1 SGHKS and CDR2 YYEKEE (reference sequence). The CDR3 totals 14 residues. Here the CDR3 DNA reads TGTGCCAGCAGCCCGGGAGGGGTATTACGGGAGCTGTTTTTT. It yields the protein CASSPGGVLRELFF.

The chain links TRBV6-6 to TRBJ2-1; TRBD2 agrees at 8 bases. Germline V gene data show CDR1 as MNHNY and CDR2 as SVGAGI (reference sequence). CDR3 length: 15 amino acids. After removal of 0 bases from V and 8 bases from J, the junction contained 6 bases not matched to a gene. This CDR3 is CASSYSGTRLYEQFF. The CDR3 DNA is TGTGCCAGCAGTTACTCTGGGACTAGATTATATGAGCAGTTCTTC.

The chain employs TRBV5-6 and TRBJ1-1, with TRBD1 matching 10 bases. Trimming at V came to 1 base and at J to 3 bases, leaving 12 bases not matched to a gene. This CDR3 comprises 18 residues. Germline CDR1 reads SGHDT; CDR2 reads YYEEEE. In DNA, the CDR3 is TGTGCCAGCAGCTTGATTGGGGTTTTAGGACAGGGGGACACTGAAGCTTTCTTT. This translates into CASSLIGVLGQGDTEAFF.

The CDR3 coding sequence is TGTGCCAGCAGCATTAACGCGAAGCCGGGACCACTGAACACTGAAGCTTTCTTT. It codes for CASSINAKPGPLNTEAFF. This rearrangement joins TRBV7-9 to TRBJ1-1; TRBD1 is a possible D gene (5 bases). There are 18 residues in the CDR3. The germline gives CDR1 SEHNR, CDR2 FQNEAQ (reference sequence). The V end was cut by 5 bases, the J end by 0 bases, with 22 bases between. Combining the CDR3 with reference TRBV7-9 and TRBJ1-1 gives the whole variable domain DTGVSQNPRHKITKRGQNVTFRCDPISEHNRLYWYRQTLGQGPEFLTYFQNEAQLEKSRLLSDRFSAERPKGSFSTLEIQRTEQGDSAMYLCASSINAKPGPLNTEAFFGQGTRLTVV.

The rearrangement joins TRBV6-5 to TRBJ1-1; possible D gene TRBD1, 5 bases. Per the germline V gene, CDR1 is MNHEY and CDR2 is SVGAGI. V was shortened by 2 bases and J by 9 bases, with 13 bases between the two germline ends. The length of the CDR3 is 13 residues. The CDR3 nucleotides read TGTGCCAGCAGTTACCCAACCGGGACTCAAGCTTTCTTT. It specifies CASSYPTGTQAFF.

The chain recombines TRBV5-1 with TRBJ2-6, with a tentative D call TRBD1 (6 bases). This CDR3 region has 16 residues. The ends were cut back, 0 bases at V and 0 bases at J, with 7 bases in the middle. Per germline, CDR1 SGHRS and CDR2 YFSETQ. This CDR3 is CASSLAGHSGANVLTF. The CDR3 DNA is TGCGCCAGCAGCTTGGCGGGACACTCTGGGGCCAACGTCCTGACTTTC.

The chain employs TRBV14 and TRBJ2-5, with D unclear. With 0 bases removed from V and 2 bases from J, the gap between germline ends came to 4 bases. The germline gives CDR1 SGHDN, CDR2 FVKESK. The CDR3 length is 13 residues. The chain's CDR3 is CASSQDLQETQYF. For the CDR3, the DNA is TGTGCCAGCAGCCAAGACCTGCAAGAGACCCAGTACTTC. The full variable domain, rest sourced from reference TRBV14 and TRBJ2-5, is EAGVTQFPSHSVIEKGQTVTLRCDPISGHDNLYWYRRVMGKEIKFLLHFVKESKQDESGMPNNRFLAERTGGTYSTLKVQPAELEDSGVYFCASSQDLQETQYFGPGTRLLVL.

V and J are TRBV5-4 and TRBJ1-6; D unclear. The CDR3 covers 15 residues. The ends were cut back, 2 bases at V and 0 bases at J, with 6 bases in the middle. CDR1 and CDR2 from the germline V gene are SGHNT and YYREEE (reference sequence). DNA for the CDR3: TGTGCCAGCAGCTTAACGGGCTCCTATAATTCACCCCTCCACTTT. This gives the protein CASSLTGSYNSPLHF.